This is a list of T cell receptor beta chains from one sample in a study of control samples from healthy donors and cancer patients. The table came from immunoSEQ multiplex PCR; TCRdb's copy has only in-frame clones and leaves some out. The top ten hold approximately 2.9% of the sample, which has 100,000 to 150,000 clones, more than 70% seen once. Sequencing used blood. These TCRs come from a man aged 55-75 years in good health. Both conserved end residues are part of each CDR3. Fields, in order: D gene, V gene, J gene, clone size, CDR3 protein, CDR3 DNA. A D gene is named only where the DNA matches it firmly. Clone size, where shown, is once, few, many, or a class for clones that have expanded.

d_gene: TRBD1; v_gene: TRBV10-3; j_gene: TRBJ1-4; abundance: NA; CDR3aa: CAIRGTGNEKLFF; CDR3nt: TGTGCCATCAGGGGGACAGGGAATGAAAAACTGTTTTTT
d_gene: TRBD1; v_gene: TRBV24-1; j_gene: TRBJ1-3; abundance: NA; CDR3aa: CATSDDRAGNTIYF; CDR3nt: TGTGCCACCAGTGACGACAGGGCCGGAAACACCATATATTTT
d_gene: NA; v_gene: TRBV6-5; j_gene: TRBJ1-1; abundance: NA; CDR3aa: CASRDSGFSNTEAFF; CDR3nt: TGTGCCAGCAGAGATAGTGGTTTTTCGAACACTGAAGCTTTCTTT
d_gene: NA; v_gene: TRBV28; j_gene: TRBJ1-3; abundance: once; CDR3aa: CASSRAGVGGNTIYF; CDR3nt: TGTGCCAGCAGCCGTGCTGGGGTGGGTGGAAACACCATATATTTT
d_gene: NA; v_gene: TRBV5-5; j_gene: TRBJ1-1; abundance: NA; CDR3aa: CASSLTYGRVGTEAFF; CDR3nt: TGTGCCAGCAGCTTAACATACGGAAGGGTGGGCACTGAAGCTTTCTTT
d_gene: NA; v_gene: TRBV3-1/TRBV3-2; j_gene: TRBJ2-1; abundance: once; CDR3aa: CASSPGPGALSYNEQFF; CDR3nt: TGTGCCAGCAGCCCGGGGCCAGGGGCCCTCTCCTACAATGAGCAGTTCTTC
d_gene: NA; v_gene: TRBV9; j_gene: TRBJ1-4; abundance: NA; CDR3aa: CASSVATGGTNEKLFF; CDR3nt: TGTGCCAGCAGCGTAGCTACGGGTGGAACTAATGAAAAACTGTTTTTT
d_gene: TRBD1; v_gene: TRBV12-3/TRBV12-4; j_gene: TRBJ1-5; abundance: NA; CDR3aa: CASSRDSHQPQHF; CDR3nt: TGTGCCAGCAGCAGGGACAGCCATCAGCCCCAGCATTTT
d_gene: TRBD1; v_gene: TRBV29-1; j_gene: TRBJ2-7; abundance: NA; CDR3aa: CSTGAGQGYEQYF; CDR3nt: TGCAGCACTGGAGCGGGACAGGGCTACGAGCAGTACTTC
d_gene: NA; v_gene: TRBV7-3; j_gene: TRBJ1-1; abundance: NA; CDR3aa: CASSFGSGGNTEAFF; CDR3nt: TGTGCCAGCAGCTTTGGGTCTGGTGGGAACACTGAAGCTTTCTTT
d_gene: NA; v_gene: TRBV7-9; j_gene: TRBJ2-2; abundance: NA; CDR3aa: CASSPPGQNTGELFF; CDR3nt: TGTGCCAGCAGCCCCCCGGGACAGAACACCGGGGAGCTGTTTTTT
d_gene: NA; v_gene: TRBV11-2; j_gene: TRBJ2-2; abundance: once; CDR3aa: CASSRQYTGELFF; CDR3nt: TGTGCCAGCAGCCGACAATACACCGGGGAGCTGTTTTTT
d_gene: NA; v_gene: TRBV7-8; j_gene: TRBJ2-7; abundance: NA; CDR3aa: CASSLGGRGGEQYF; CDR3nt: TGTGCCAGCAGCTTAGGGGGCAGGGGGGGCGAGCAGTACTTC
d_gene: NA; v_gene: TRBV7-2; j_gene: TRBJ1-4; abundance: NA; CDR3aa: CASSQNPQGNKLFF; CDR3nt: TGTGCCAGCAGCCAAAACCCCCAGGGAAACAAACTGTTTTTT
d_gene: TRBD2; v_gene: TRBV29-1; j_gene: TRBJ2-3; abundance: NA; CDR3aa: CSVDKAGGRGGYTDTQYF; CDR3nt: TGCAGCGTTGACAAAGCGGGGGGGCGGGGGGGCTACACAGATACGCAGTATTTT
d_gene: NA; v_gene: TRBV5-6; j_gene: TRBJ2-2; abundance: NA; CDR3aa: CASSFTTPGELFF; CDR3nt: TGTGCCAGCAGCTTCACCACGCCCGGGGAGCTGTTTTTT
d_gene: NA; v_gene: TRBV28; j_gene: TRBJ2-6; abundance: NA; CDR3aa: CASTRGVSGANVLTF; CDR3nt: TGTGCCAGCACGAGGGGGGTGTCTGGGGCCAACGTCCTGACTTTC
d_gene: NA; v_gene: TRBV5-1; j_gene: TRBJ2-3; abundance: NA; CDR3aa: CASSRDLGRDLNTDTQYF; CDR3nt: TGCGCCAGCAGCCGTGACCTCGGACGGGACTTGAACACAGATACGCAGTATTTT
d_gene: TRBD2; v_gene: TRBV6-5; j_gene: TRBJ2-3; abundance: NA; CDR3aa: CASSEGLGSTDTQYF; CDR3nt: TGTGCCAGCAGCGAGGGACTAGGGAGCACAGATACGCAGTATTTT
d_gene: NA; v_gene: TRBV3-1/TRBV3-2; j_gene: TRBJ1-1; abundance: few; CDR3aa: CASSPGRSLNTEAFF; CDR3nt: TGTGCCAGCAGCCCGGGACGGAGCCTGAACACTGAAGCTTTCTTT
d_gene: NA; v_gene: TRBV28; j_gene: TRBJ1-4; abundance: once; CDR3aa: CASQIATNEKLFF; CDR3nt: TGTGCCAGCCAGATTGCAACTAATGAAAAACTGTTTTTT
d_gene: TRBD1; v_gene: TRBV18; j_gene: TRBJ2-2; abundance: NA; CDR3aa: CASSPPMGQGFNTGELFF; CDR3nt: TGTGCCAGCTCACCACCGATGGGACAGGGTTTCAACACCGGGGAGCTGTTTTTT
d_gene: NA; v_gene: TRBV7-2; j_gene: TRBJ1-2; abundance: NA; CDR3aa: CASSLWSNYGYTF; CDR3nt: TGTGCCAGCAGCTTATGGAGTAACTATGGCTACACCTTC
d_gene: NA; v_gene: TRBV28; j_gene: TRBJ2-1; abundance: NA; CDR3aa: CASSLHYNEQFF; CDR3nt: TGTGCCAGCAGTTTACACTACAATGAGCAGTTCTTC
d_gene: NA; v_gene: TRBV12-3/TRBV12-4; j_gene: TRBJ1-2; abundance: NA; CDR3aa: CASSGGHSYTF; CDR3nt: TGTGCCAGCAGCGGTGGGCATTCCTACACCTTC
d_gene: TRBD1; v_gene: TRBV28; j_gene: TRBJ1-5; abundance: NA; CDR3aa: CASSSGDRQAQPQHF; CDR3nt: TGTGCCAGCAGCTCCGGGGACAGGCAAGCCCAGCCCCAGCATTTT
d_gene: NA; v_gene: TRBV6-5; j_gene: TRBJ1-2; abundance: once; CDR3aa: CASRTGGLGYTF; CDR3nt: TGTGCCAGCAGGACTGGGGGTCTCGGCTACACCTTC
d_gene: NA; v_gene: TRBV5-1; j_gene: TRBJ1-4; abundance: NA; CDR3aa: CASSLAGSSATNEKLFF; CDR3nt: TGCGCCAGCAGCTTGGCAGGATCTTCTGCAACTAATGAAAAACTGTTTTTT
d_gene: NA; v_gene: TRBV6-5; j_gene: TRBJ1-1; abundance: NA; CDR3aa: CASSYTRGQRGAFF; CDR3nt: TGTGCCAGCAGTTACACCAGAGGACAGAGGGGTGCTTTCTTT